A selection of T cell receptor beta chains follows, all from one sample in a study of T cells after yellow fever vaccination. TCRdb analysed the 5' RACE reads with MiXCR anew, one entry per CDR3 protein. The sample shows over 35,000 distinct CDR3 sequences, around 6.4% of them seen only once. Source: PBMCs, either bulk or a sorted T-cell subset (CD4+, CD8+, memory, or dextramer-sorted; not recorded which), taken 45 days after the yellow fever booster vaccination. The origin of the receptors is a man aged 30 to 39 who received the YFV17D yellow fever vaccine. CDR3s include the opening cysteine and the closing phenylalanine or tryptophan. D genes are given only for firm matches. A row's size may be missing; if present it is once, few, many or a size class.

d_call j_call clone_size v_call cdr3_length cdr3_nt cdr3_aa
TRBD1 TRBJ1-2 many TRBV28 15 TGTGCCAGCACCTCGGGGACAGGGGGGGACTATGGCTACACCTTC CASTSGTGGDYGYTF
- TRBJ1-3 many TRBV20-1 14 TGCAGTGCTGGGGACCGTCGCTCTGGAAACACCATATATTTT CSAGDRRSGNTIYF
- TRBJ1-1 - TRBV11-2 14 TGTGCCAGCAGCTTCGAGGGGCGGAACACTGAAGCTTTCTTT CASSFEGRNTEAFF
- TRBJ1-4 few TRBV4-2 14 TGTGCCAGCAGCCAAGATACCGGCAATGAAAAACTGTTTTTT CASSQDTGNEKLFF
- TRBJ2-4 many TRBV12-3/TRBV12-4 14 TGTGCCAGCACCATGGGAGGAGGCAAAAACATTCAGTACTTC CASTMGGGKNIQYF
TRBD1 TRBJ1-6 many TRBV20-1 14 TGCAGTGCTCTCCGGGACAGGGCGAATTCACCCCTCCACTTT CSALRDRANSPLHF
- TRBJ2-7 many TRBV9 14 TGTGCCAGCAGCGCCTTGGGACCTCCCTACGAGCAGTACTTC CASSALGPPYEQYF
TRBD2 TRBJ2-1 many TRBV5-6 12 TGTGCCAGCAGCACCCGACTAGCGAAGCAGTTCTTC CASSTRLAKQFF
- TRBJ1-6 once TRBV27 15 TGTGCCAGCAGGCCGTCGGGAGGTAGTAAATCACCCCTCCACTTT CASRPSGGSKSPLHF
- TRBJ2-5 - TRBV7-3 13 TGTGCCAGCAGCTCACAGGGATACGAGACCCAGTACTTC CASSSQGYETQYF
- TRBJ1-1 - TRBV5-6 14 TGTGCCAGCAGCTTGCAGACCGGGAAAACTGAAGCTTTCTTT CASSLQTGKTEAFF
- TRBJ2-5 many TRBV30 12 TGTGCCTGGAGCACTAGCCAAGAGACCCAGTACTTC CAWSTSQETQYF
- TRBJ1-2 many TRBV27 15 TGTGCCAGCAGACCCCGGACCCTCGGCAACTATGGCTACACCTTC CASRPRTLGNYGYTF
- TRBJ2-5 many TRBV5-1 15 TGCGCCAGCAGCTTTAACTACGGGAGCTGGGAGACCCAGTACTTC CASSFNYGSWETQYF
TRBD2 TRBJ2-2 many TRBV11-2 18 TGTGCCAGCAGCTTAGGAACTAGCGGGAGAATCGGGACCGGGGAGCTGTTTTTT CASSLGTSGRIGTGELFF
TRBD1 TRBJ1-2 many TRBV4-1 17 TGCGCCAGCAGCCATCCTACCGGGACAGTGAGTTTCAGCGGCTACACCTTC CASSHPTGTVSFSGYTF
TRBD2 TRBJ2-1 many TRBV5-4 16 TGTGCCAGCAGCTCGGGACTAGCGGGACTGTACAATGAGCAGTTCTTC CASSSGLAGLYNEQFF
- TRBJ2-6 - TRBV20-1 15 TGCAGTGCTAGGGGGGCTGGGACGGGGGCCAACGTCCTGACTTTC CSARGAGTGANVLTF
TRBD2 TRBJ2-2 - TRBV12-3/TRBV12-4 14 TGTGCCAGCAGTTTGCGGGAGTACACCGGGGAGCTGTTTTTT CASSLREYTGELFF
- TRBJ1-2 many TRBV27 16 TGTGCCAGCAGTTTCACCGACAGGCCATCTAACTATGGCTACACCTTC CASSFTDRPSNYGYTF
- TRBJ2-1 many TRBV10-3 13 TGTGCCATCAGTGAGGTCCCGGGGGACGAGCAGTTCTTC CAISEVPGDEQFF
- TRBJ1-2 many TRBV6-2/TRBV6-3 15 TGTGCCAGCAGCCCCCGCCGGGGAGGGAATCATGGCTACACCTTC CASSPRRGGNHGYTF
TRBD1 TRBJ2-1 few TRBV20-1 14 TGCAGTGCCCCTCAGGGGGATGGGTACAATGAGCAGTTCTTC CSAPQGDGYNEQFF
- TRBJ2-1 many TRBV12-3/TRBV12-4 12 TGTGCCAGCAGTCCTCTAGCGAATGAGCAGTTCTTC CASSPLANEQFF
TRBD2 TRBJ2-1 many TRBV20-1 18 TGCAGTGCTAGTCCCAGAGGCGGGAGGGCCGGTTCCTACAATGAGCAGTTCTTC CSASPRGGRAGSYNEQFF
- TRBJ2-1 many TRBV5-1 17 TGCGCCAGCAGCTCGCGGCACCGCTCCGAGGAGAGGGATGAGCAGTTCTTC CASSSRHRSEERDEQFF
- TRBJ2-5 - TRBV5-1 15 TGCGCCAGCAGCTTGGGCAGCGGGCCCGGGGAGACCCAGTACTTC CASSLGSGPGETQYF
- TRBJ2-2 many TRBV6-6 13 TGTGCCAGCAGTTACGTAGAGGCCGGGGAGCTGTTTTTT CASSYVEAGELFF
- TRBJ2-3 many TRBV6-2/TRBV6-3 14 TGTGCCAGCAGCCGGGGGACCACCACAGATACGCAGTATTTT CASSRGTTTDTQYF
- TRBJ2-1 - TRBV19 15 TGTGCCAGTAGTATGATGCCAGGGGTTGGGAATGAGCAGTTCTTC CASSMMPGVGNEQFF
TRBD2 TRBJ2-7 - TRBV28 12 TGTGCCAGCAGTCTAGGCGGGGGGAATCGGCGCTTC CASSLGGGNRRF
- TRBJ1-1 many TRBV6-5 13 TGTGCCAGCAGTTATATTGGTGACGGGAAAGCTTTCTTT CASSYIGDGKAFF
- TRBJ2-1 many TRBV12-3/TRBV12-4 15 TGTGCCAGCAGTTTGGGCGGGGCTCAATTCAATGAGCAGTTCTTC CASSLGGAQFNEQFF
- TRBJ1-6 few TRBV12-3/TRBV12-4 12 TGTGCCAGCAGTCGGGGGTTTTCACCCCTCCACTTT CASSRGFSPLHF
- TRBJ1-1 many TRBV14 13 TGTGCCAGCAGCCCGATAACGGGAGTGGCCGCTTTCTTT CASSPITGVAAFF
- TRBJ2-1 - TRBV5-1 11 TGCGCCAGCACTCTAAACAATGAGCAGTTCTTC CASTLNNEQFF
- TRBJ2-7 many TRBV7-8 14 TGTGCCAGCAGCTTATACTCCGAAACAGGGAAGCAGTACTTC CASSLYSETGKQYF
TRBD2 TRBJ2-7 few TRBV28 14 TGTGCCAGCAGAGAACTAGCGGGAGCTTACGAGCAGTACTTC CASRELAGAYEQYF
- TRBJ2-1 many TRBV20-1 13 TGCAGTGCTGGACTCGAGGGGGGTAATGAGCAGTTCTTC CSAGLEGGNEQFF
- TRBJ2-1 many TRBV14 18 TGTGCCAGCAGCCGTCAGTATACGGGCCGGACTAATAACATTGAGCAGTTCTTC CASSRQYTGRTNNIEQFF
TRBD1 TRBJ2-5 many TRBV7-6 14 TGTGCCAGCAGCTTAATCCACAGGGGGGAGACCCAGTACTTC CASSLIHRGETQYF
TRBD2 TRBJ2-3 few TRBV4-1 16 TGCGCCAGCAGCCAAGAGGCTAGCGGACGCACAGATACGCAGTATTTT CASSQEASGRTDTQYF
- TRBJ2-1 many TRBV4-3 17 TGCGCCAGCAGCCGGAGGGACACCGCAAGAAATTACAATGAGCAGTTCTTC CASSRRDTARNYNEQFF
- TRBJ2-1 many TRBV5-1 13 TGCGCCAGCAGCTTGGCAATGCGGAATGAGCAGTTCTTC CASSLAMRNEQFF
TRBD2 TRBJ2-1 - TRBV20-1 13 TGCAGTGCTGTACGGACTAGCTACAATGAGCAGTTCTTC CSAVRTSYNEQFF
- TRBJ2-2 few TRBV7-8 14 TGTGCCAGCAGCTTAACAACCACCACCGGGGAGCTGTTTTTT CASSLTTTTGELFF